These T cell receptor beta chains were read from a single sample in a study of blood T cell repertoires in COVID-19. TCRdb's table, derived via immunoSEQ multiplex PCR, lists solely in-frame clones and lacks some. The table has about 150,000 clones, approximately 91% seen once. The specimen sequenced was peripheral blood. These receptors came from a young man with COVID-19, enrolled during active disease. The CDR3 runs from the conserved cysteine through the conserved F or W. A D gene is named only where the DNA matches it firmly. Expanded clones get a size class; other rows say once, few or many, or leave the size out.

clone_size	d_call	j_call	v_call	cdr3_aa	cdr3_nt
few	-	TRBJ1-1	TRBV19	CASNRVLALAMGTEAFF	TGTGCCAGTAACAGGGTACTGGCTCTGGCGATGGGCACTGAAGCTTTCTTT
-	TRBD2	TRBJ2-1	TRBV19	CASTRTSGSNNEQFF	TGTGCCAGTACCCGGACTAGCGGTAGCAACAATGAGCAGTTCTTC
few	-	TRBJ1-5	TRBV30	CAWSVGRSQPQHF	TGTGCCTGGAGTGTAGGAAGGAGTCAGCCCCAGCATTTT
-	-	TRBJ2-3	TRBV28	CASRGLQSTDTQYF	TGTGCCAGCAGGGGACTGCAGAGCACAGATACGCAGTATTTT
-	TRBD1	TRBJ1-1	TRBV7-2	CASNRDRSTEAFF	TGTGCCAGCAATAGGGACAGAAGCACTGAAGCTTTCTTT
-	TRBD2	TRBJ2-1	TRBV27	CASNLAGGRNEQFF	TGTGCCAGCAACCTAGCGGGAGGAAGAAATGAGCAGTTCTTC
once	TRBD2	TRBJ2-1	TRBV15	CATSSWTSGSSEQFF	TGTGCCACCAGCTCCTGGACTAGCGGGAGTAGTGAGCAGTTCTTC
-	TRBD2	TRBJ2-4	TRBV7-9	CASSPGVAGGNSAKNIQYF	TGTGCCAGCAGCCCCGGGGTAGCGGGAGGGAATTCGGCCAAAAACATTCAGTACTTC
few	TRBD2	TRBJ2-7	TRBV7-2	CASSRTGTSGGEQYF	TGTGCCAGCAGCAGGACCGGGACTAGCGGGGGAGAGCAGTACTTC
-	-	TRBJ2-7	TRBV6-5	CASSYGPGEGYEQYF	TGTGCCAGCAGTTACGGGCCGGGGGAAGGCTACGAGCAGTACTTC
-	-	TRBJ2-2	TRBV24-1	CATSPEMNTGELFF	TGTGCCACCAGCCCGGAGATGAACACCGGGGAGCTGTTTTTT
once	-	TRBJ1-6	TRBV11-2	CASSLAGLLYNSPLHF	TGTGCCAGCAGCTTAGCAGGGTTACTCTATAATTCACCCCTCCACTTT
-	TRBD1	TRBJ2-5	TRBV25-1	CASSASRGPETQYF	TGTGCCAGCAGTGCTTCAAGGGGGCCAGAGACCCAGTACTTC
-	-	TRBJ1-4	TRBV30	CAWTSGEKLLF	TGTGCCTGGACTAGCGGTGAAAAACTGCTTTTT
-	TRBD2	TRBJ2-1	TRBV7-2	CASSAGTNGRAFEQFF	TGTGCCAGCAGCGCTGGGACTAACGGGAGGGCCTTTGAGCAGTTCTTC
-	TRBD2	TRBJ2-1	TRBV7-6	CASSLGGPTSGTPEFF	TGTGCCAGCAGCTTAGGAGGTCCGACTAGCGGGACCCCGGAGTTCTTC
-	-	TRBJ2-7	TRBV11-1	CASNKDSSYEQYF	TGTGCCAGTAACAAGGACAGCTCCTACGAGCAGTACTTC
-	-	TRBJ1-5	TRBV15	CATSRDLGQPQHF	TGTGCCACCAGCAGAGATCTAGGTCAGCCCCAGCATTTT
once	TRBD1	TRBJ2-7	TRBV6-5	CASSADRVYEQYF	TGTGCCAGCAGCGCCGACAGGGTTTACGAGCAGTACTTC
once	-	TRBJ2-7	TRBV6-2/TRBV6-3	CASSYSAPPQEQYF	TGTGCCAGCAGTTACTCGGCCCCTCCGCAAGAGCAGTACTTC
-	-	TRBJ1-6	TRBV6-5	CASSPTGSPLHF	TGTGCCAGCAGTCCCACAGGTTCACCCCTCCACTTT
-	-	TRBJ1-5	TRBV18	CASSPSGGSNQPQHF	TGTGCCAGCTCACCATCGGGTGGTAGCAATCAGCCCCAGCATTTT
-	-	TRBJ2-2	TRBV3-1/TRBV3-2	CASSPLADKLFF	TGTGCCAGCAGCCCCTTAGCAGATAAGCTGTTTTTT
-	TRBD2	TRBJ2-7	TRBV27	CASSFGTRGYEQYF	TGTGCCAGCAGTTTCGGGACTAGGGGCTACGAGCAGTACTTC
-	-	TRBJ2-7	TRBV11-2	CASSLSGFPGQYF	TGTGCCAGCAGCTTGAGCGGTTTCCCCGGGCAGTACTTC
-	TRBD2	TRBJ2-1	TRBV10-3	CAISEGTSGMDEQFF	TGTGCCATCAGTGAGGGGACTAGCGGGATGGATGAGCAGTTCTTC
-	-	TRBJ2-7	TRBV27	CASSLSFPLYEQYF	TGTGCCAGCAGTTTATCTTTCCCACTTTACGAGCAGTACTTC
-	TRBD1	TRBJ1-1	TRBV30	CAWSPRDSPEVNTEAFF	TGTGCCTGGAGTCCCCGGGACAGCCCTGAAGTGAACACTGAAGCTTTCTTT
-	TRBD2	TRBJ2-3	TRBV9	CASSLLGSGTSTDTQYF	TGTGCCAGCAGCCTCCTGGGAAGCGGGACTAGCACAGATACGCAGTATTTT
-	-	TRBJ2-5	TRBV10-1	CALIQPTETQYF	TGCGCCCTGATACAGCCGACGGAGACCCAGTACTTC
-	TRBD1	TRBJ1-1	TRBV18	CASSTTGQGNTEAFF	TGTGCCAGCTCAACCACAGGACAGGGGAACACTGAAGCTTTCTTT
once	TRBD2	TRBJ2-1	TRBV19	CASSPLAGHPYNEQFF	TGTGCCAGTAGTCCCTTAGCGGGACATCCCTACAATGAGCAGTTCTTC
-	-	TRBJ2-2	TRBV10-3	CAIMGGTNTGELFF	TGTGCCATCATGGGCGGGACGAACACCGGGGAGCTGTTTTTT
-	-	TRBJ2-5	TRBV27	CASSLGRERETQYF	TGTGCCAGCAGTTTGGGGCGGGAACGAGAGACCCAGTACTTC
-	-	TRBJ2-1	TRBV3-1/TRBV3-2	CASSRTNYNEQFF	TGTGCCAGCAGCCGGACTAATTACAATGAGCAGTTCTTC
few	-	TRBJ1-2	TRBV27	CASREGGSYDGYTF	TGTGCCAGCAGGGAGGGAGGGAGCTATGATGGCTACACCTTC
-	TRBD1	TRBJ1-4	TRBV25-1	CASSDLGQDNEKLLF	TGTGCCAGCAGTGACCTAGGACAGGATAATGAAAAACTGCTTTTT
-	-	TRBJ1-1	TRBV28	CASTWGQLSTEAFF	TGTGCCAGCACCTGGGGACAACTCAGCACTGAAGCTTTCTTT
-	-	TRBJ1-2	TRBV9	CASSVPAGAPGTMRGYTF	TGTGCCAGCAGCGTTCCGGCGGGGGCCCCCGGGACCATGAGAGGCTACACCTTC
-	-	TRBJ1-4	TRBV11-2	CASSVQGLKEKLFF	TGTGCCAGCAGCGTACAGGGTCTAAAGGAAAAACTGTTTTTT
-	-	TRBJ2-3	TRBV4-3	CASSQGLLAFGTDTQYF	TGCGCCAGCAGCCAAGGTCTGCTAGCGTTTGGCACAGATACGCAGTATTTT
-	TRBD1	TRBJ1-5	TRBV19	CASSSTGGGQPQHF	TGTGCCAGTAGTTCGACAGGGGGCGGTCAGCCCCAGCATTTT
-	TRBD1	TRBJ2-7	TRBV27	CASSLYRGLTYEQYF	TGTGCCAGCAGTCTCTACAGGGGCCTCACCTACGAGCAGTACTTC
-	-	TRBJ1-2	TRBV9	CASSVAPGNYGYTF	TGTGCCAGCAGCGTAGCCCCGGGGAACTATGGCTACACCTTC
-	-	TRBJ2-7	TRBV7-2	CASSLMGHETYEQYF	TGTGCCAGCAGCTTAATGGGACACGAGACCTACGAGCAGTACTTC
-	-	TRBJ1-3	TRBV20-1	CSASPLRTASGNTIYF	TGCAGTGCTAGTCCCCTTAGGACAGCCTCTGGAAACACCATATATTTT
-	-	TRBJ1-2	TRBV30	CAWSVGAPGYTF	TGTGCCTGGAGCGTAGGGGCTCCGGGCTACACCTTC
-	-	TRBJ1-2	TRBV28	CASRLTPNYGYTF	TGTGCCAGCAGGTTGACACCGAACTATGGCTACACCTTC
once	TRBD2	TRBJ2-7	TRBV19	CASGLAGDYEQYF	TGTGCCAGTGGACTAGCGGGGGATTACGAGCAGTACTTC
once	-	TRBJ1-4	TRBV27	CASKARGRVANEKLFF	TGTGCCAGCAAAGCTAGGGGCAGGGTGGCTAATGAAAAACTGTTTTTT
-	TRBD1	TRBJ2-2	TRBV19	CASSIRGQGVVNTGELFF	TGTGCCAGTAGTATAAGAGGACAGGGGGTCGTAAACACCGGGGAGCTGTTTTTT